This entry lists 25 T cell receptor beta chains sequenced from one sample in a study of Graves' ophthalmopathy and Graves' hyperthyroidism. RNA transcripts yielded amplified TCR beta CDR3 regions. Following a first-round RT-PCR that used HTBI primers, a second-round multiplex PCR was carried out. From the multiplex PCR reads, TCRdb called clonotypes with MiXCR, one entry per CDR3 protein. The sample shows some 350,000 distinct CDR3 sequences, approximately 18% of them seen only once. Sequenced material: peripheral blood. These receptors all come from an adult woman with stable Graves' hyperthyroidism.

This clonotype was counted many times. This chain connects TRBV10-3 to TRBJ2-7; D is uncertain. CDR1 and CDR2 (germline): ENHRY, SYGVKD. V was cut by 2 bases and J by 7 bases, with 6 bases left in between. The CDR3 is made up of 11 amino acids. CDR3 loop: CAISERLEQYF. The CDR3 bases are TGTGCCATCAGTGAGAGGCTAGAGCAGTACTTC.

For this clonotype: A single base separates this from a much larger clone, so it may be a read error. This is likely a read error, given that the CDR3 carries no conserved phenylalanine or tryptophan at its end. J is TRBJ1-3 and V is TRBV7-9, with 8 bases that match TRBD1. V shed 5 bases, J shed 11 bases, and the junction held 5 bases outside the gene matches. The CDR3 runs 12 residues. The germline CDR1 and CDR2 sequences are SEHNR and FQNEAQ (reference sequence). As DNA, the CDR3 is TGTGCCAGCAGCACGGGACAGGTTGCCATATATGTT. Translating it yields CASSTGQVAIYV.

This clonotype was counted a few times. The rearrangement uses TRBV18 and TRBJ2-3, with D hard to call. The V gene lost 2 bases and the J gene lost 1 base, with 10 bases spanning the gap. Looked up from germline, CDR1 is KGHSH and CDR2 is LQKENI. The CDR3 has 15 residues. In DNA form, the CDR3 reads TGTGCCAGCTCACCAGGACCGGCTGGCACAGATACGCAGTATTTT. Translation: CASSPGPAGTDTQYF.

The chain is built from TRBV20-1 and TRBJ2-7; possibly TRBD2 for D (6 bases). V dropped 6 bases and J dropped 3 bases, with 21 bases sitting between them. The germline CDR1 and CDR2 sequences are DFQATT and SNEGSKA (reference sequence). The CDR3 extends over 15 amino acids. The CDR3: CSAHSVGGGIYEQYF. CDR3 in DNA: TGCAGTGCACACTCCGTGGGAGGTGGGATCTACGAGCAGTACTTC.

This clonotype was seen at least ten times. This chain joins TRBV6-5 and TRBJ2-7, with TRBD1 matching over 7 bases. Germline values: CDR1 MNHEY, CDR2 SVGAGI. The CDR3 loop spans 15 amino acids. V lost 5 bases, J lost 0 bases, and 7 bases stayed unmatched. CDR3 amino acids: CASSPDRQSSYEQYF. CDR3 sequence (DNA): TGTGCCAGCAGTCCGGACAGGCAGAGCTCCTACGAGCAGTACTTC.

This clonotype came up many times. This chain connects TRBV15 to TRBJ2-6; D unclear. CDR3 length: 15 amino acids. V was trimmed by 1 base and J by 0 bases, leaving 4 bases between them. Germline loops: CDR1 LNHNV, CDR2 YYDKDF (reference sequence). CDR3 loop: CATSRGNSGANVLTF. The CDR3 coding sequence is TGTGCCACCAGCAGAGGGAACTCTGGGGCCAACGTCCTGACTTTC.

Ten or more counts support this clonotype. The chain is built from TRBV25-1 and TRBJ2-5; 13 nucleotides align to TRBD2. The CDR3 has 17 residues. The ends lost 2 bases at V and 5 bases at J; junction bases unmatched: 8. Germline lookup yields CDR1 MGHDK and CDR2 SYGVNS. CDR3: CASSEALAGGFRETQYF. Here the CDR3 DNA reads TGTGCCAGCAGTGAAGCACTAGCGGGAGGGTTCCGGGAGACCCAGTACTTC. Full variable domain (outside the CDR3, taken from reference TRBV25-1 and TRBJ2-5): EADIYQTPRYLVIGTGKKITLECSQTMGHDKMYWYQQDPGMELHLIHYSYGVNSTEKGDLSSESTVSRIRTEHFPLTLESARPSHTSQYLCASSEALAGGFRETQYFGPGTRLLVL.

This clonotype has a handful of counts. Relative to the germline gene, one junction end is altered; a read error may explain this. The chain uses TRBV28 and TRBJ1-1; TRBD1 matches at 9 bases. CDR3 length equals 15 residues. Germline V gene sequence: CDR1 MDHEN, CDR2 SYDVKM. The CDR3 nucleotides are TGTGCCAGCAGCTCGCCCTACATACAGGGGGCTGATGCTTTCTTT. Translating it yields CASSSPYIQGADAFF.

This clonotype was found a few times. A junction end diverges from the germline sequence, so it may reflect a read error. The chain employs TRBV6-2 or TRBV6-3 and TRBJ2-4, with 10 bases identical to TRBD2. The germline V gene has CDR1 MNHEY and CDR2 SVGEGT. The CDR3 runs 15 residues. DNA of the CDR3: TGTGCCAGCAACGCACTAGCGGGAACCAAAAACATTAAGTACTTC. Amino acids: CASNALAGTKNIKYF.

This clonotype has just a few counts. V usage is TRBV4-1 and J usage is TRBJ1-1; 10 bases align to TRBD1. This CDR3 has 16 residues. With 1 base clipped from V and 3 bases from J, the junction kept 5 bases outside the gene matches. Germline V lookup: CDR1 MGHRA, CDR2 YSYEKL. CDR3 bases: TGCGCCAGCAGCCAAGGAGACAGGGGGCTTGACACTGAAGCTTTCTTT. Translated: CASSQGDRGLDTEAFF.

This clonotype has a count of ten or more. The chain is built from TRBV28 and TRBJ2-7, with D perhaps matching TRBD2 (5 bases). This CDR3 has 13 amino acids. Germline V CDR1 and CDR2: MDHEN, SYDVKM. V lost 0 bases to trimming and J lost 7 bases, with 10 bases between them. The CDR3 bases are TGTGCCAGCAGTTTATGGAGGAGGCTTGAGCAGTACTTC. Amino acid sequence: CASSLWRRLEQYF.

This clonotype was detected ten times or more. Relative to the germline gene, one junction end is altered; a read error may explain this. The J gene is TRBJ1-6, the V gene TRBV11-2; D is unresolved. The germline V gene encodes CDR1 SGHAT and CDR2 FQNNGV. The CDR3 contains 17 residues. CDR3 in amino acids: CASSLAPPSSYNSPLHF. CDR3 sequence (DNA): TGCGCCAGCAGCTTAGCACCGCCGAGCTCCTATAATTCACCCCTCCACTTT.

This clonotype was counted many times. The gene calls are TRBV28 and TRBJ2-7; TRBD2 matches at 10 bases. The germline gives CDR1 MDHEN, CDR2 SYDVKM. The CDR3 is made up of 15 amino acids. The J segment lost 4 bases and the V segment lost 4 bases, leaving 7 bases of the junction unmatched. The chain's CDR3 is CASSSLAGAEYEQYF. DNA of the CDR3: TGTGCCAGCAGTTCCCTAGCGGGAGCGGAGTACGAGCAGTACTTC.

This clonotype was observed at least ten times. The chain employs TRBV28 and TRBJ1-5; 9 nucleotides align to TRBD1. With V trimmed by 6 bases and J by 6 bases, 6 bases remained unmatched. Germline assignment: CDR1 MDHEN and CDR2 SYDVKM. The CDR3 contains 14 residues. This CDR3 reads CASRQGAGGQPQHF. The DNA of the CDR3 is TGTGCCAGCAGACAGGGGGCAGGGGGTCAGCCCCAGCATTTT.

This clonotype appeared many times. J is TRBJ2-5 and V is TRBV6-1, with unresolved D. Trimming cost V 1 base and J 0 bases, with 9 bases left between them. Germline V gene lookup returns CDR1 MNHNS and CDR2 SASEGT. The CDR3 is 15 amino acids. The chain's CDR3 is CASSEVPLYQETQYF. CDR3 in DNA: TGTGCCAGCAGTGAAGTGCCCCTATACCAAGAGACCCAGTACTTC.

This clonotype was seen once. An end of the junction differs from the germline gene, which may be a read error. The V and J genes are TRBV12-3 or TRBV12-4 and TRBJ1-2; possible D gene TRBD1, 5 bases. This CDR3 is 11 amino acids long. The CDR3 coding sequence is TGTGCCAGCAGTTTAGTTTTCGACAGTCTCTTC. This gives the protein CASSLVFDSLF.

CDR3 protein: CASSPGQGYEQYV. DNA for the CDR3: TGTGCCAGCAGCCCTGGACAGGGCTACGAGCAGTACGTC. The chain is built from TRBV11-2 and TRBJ2-7; 8 bases agree with TRBD1. Germline values: CDR1 SGHAT, CDR2 FQNNGV. J was trimmed by 3 bases and V by 5 bases; bases with no gene match: 3. The CDR3 totals 13 residues.

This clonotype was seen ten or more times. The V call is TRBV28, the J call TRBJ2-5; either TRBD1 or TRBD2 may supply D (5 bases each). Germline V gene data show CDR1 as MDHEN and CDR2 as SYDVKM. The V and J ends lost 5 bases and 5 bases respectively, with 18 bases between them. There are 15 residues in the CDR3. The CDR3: CASSNPGRLRETQYF. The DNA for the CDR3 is TGTGCCAGCAGTAACCCGGGACGTCTCAGGGAGACCCAGTACTTC.

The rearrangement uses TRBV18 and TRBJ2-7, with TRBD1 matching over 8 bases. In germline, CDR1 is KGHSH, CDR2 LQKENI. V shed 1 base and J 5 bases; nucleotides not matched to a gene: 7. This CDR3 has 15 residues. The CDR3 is CASSPLGQGRNEQYF. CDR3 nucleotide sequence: TGTGCCAGCTCACCACTAGGACAGGGACGGAACGAGCAGTACTTC.

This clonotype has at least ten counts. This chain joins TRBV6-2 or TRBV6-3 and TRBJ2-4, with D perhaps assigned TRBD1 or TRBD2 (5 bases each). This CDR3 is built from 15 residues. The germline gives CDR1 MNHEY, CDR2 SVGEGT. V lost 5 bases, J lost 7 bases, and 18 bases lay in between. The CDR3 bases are TGTGCCAGCAGTGACGTCGTGCTGGGGGACAACATTCAGTACTTC. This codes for CASSDVVLGDNIQYF.

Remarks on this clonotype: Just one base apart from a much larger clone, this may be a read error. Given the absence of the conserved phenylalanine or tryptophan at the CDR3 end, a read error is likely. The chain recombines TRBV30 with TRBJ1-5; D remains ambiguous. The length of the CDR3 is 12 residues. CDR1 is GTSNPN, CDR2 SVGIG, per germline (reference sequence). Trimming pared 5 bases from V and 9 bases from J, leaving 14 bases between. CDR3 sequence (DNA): TGTGCCTGGCAAAGAACGGGAGGGCCCCAGCATGTT. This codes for CAWQRTGGPQHV.

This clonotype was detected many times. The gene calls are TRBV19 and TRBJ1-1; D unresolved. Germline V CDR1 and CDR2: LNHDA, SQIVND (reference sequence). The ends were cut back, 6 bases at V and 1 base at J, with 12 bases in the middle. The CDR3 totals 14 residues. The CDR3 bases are TGTGCCAGTAGCTCCGCGTGGCCGAACACTGAAGCTTTCTTT. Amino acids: CASSSAWPNTEAFF.

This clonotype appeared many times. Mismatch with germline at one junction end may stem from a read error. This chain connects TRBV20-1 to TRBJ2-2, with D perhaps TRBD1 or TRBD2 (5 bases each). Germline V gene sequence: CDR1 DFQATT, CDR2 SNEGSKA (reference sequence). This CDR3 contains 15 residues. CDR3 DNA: TGCAGTGCTCATAACCGGGACCTTAACACCGGGGAGCCGTTTTTT. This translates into CSAHNRDLNTGEPFF.

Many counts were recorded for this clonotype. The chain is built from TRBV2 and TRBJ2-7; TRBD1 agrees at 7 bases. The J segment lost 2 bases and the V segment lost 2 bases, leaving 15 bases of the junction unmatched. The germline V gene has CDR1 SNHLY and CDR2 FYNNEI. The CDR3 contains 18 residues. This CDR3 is CASSESRRRDSNTYEQYF. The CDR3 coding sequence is TGTGCCAGCAGTGAAAGCAGGCGACGGGACAGTAACACCTACGAGCAGTACTTC.

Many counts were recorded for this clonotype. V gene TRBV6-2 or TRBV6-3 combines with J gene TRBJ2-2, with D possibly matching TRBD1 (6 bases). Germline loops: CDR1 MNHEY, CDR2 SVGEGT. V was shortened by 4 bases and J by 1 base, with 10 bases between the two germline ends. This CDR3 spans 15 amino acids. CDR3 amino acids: CASSWGRGNTGELFF. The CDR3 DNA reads TGTGCCAGCAGTTGGGGCAGGGGGAACACCGGGGAGCTGTTTTTT.